The 5 T cell receptor beta chains below come from one sample, sequenced in a study of cytomegalovirus exposure and HLA in healthy donors. A multiplex PCR was run with 60 Vbeta primers and 13 Jbeta primers. Assay: immunoSEQ multiplex PCR; the TCRdb copy retains only in-frame clones and omits some. The repertoire holds roughly 100,000 clones, with less than 80% as singletons. The sample consisted of PBMCs. These receptors were taken from a man aged 25 to 40 in good health and CMV-seronegative.

This chain joins TRBV5-1 and TRBJ2-7; unclear D gene. Trimming took off 1 base at V and 3 bases at J, with 8 bases between the two ends. The germline CDR1 and CDR2 sequences are SGHRS and YFSETQ. This CDR3 spans 13 amino acids. The CDR3 DNA reads TGCGCCAGCAGCTTGACGTCGAGCTACGAGCAGTACTTC. The encoded protein is CASSLTSSYEQYF.

V is TRBV9 and J is TRBJ2-1; 13 bases are a match to TRBD2. The V gene end was trimmed by 3 bases and the J gene end by 0 bases; junction bases not matched to a gene: 9. Germline CDR1 is SGDLS and CDR2 is YYNGEE. CDR3 length: 19 amino acids. The CDR3 DNA reads TGTGCCAGCAGCGCTCGACTAGCGGGGGGCCCAAGCTCCTACAATGAGCAGTTCTTC. It translates to CASSARLAGGPSSYNEQFF.

The chain couples TRBV7-9 to TRBJ2-5, with 9 bases fitting TRBD2. CDR1 SEHNR and CDR2 FQNEAQ come from the germline V gene (reference sequence). V dropped 1 base and J dropped 5; count of bases not matched to a gene: 5. This CDR3 contains 15 residues. CDR3 in DNA: TGTGCCAGCAGCTTAGGCGGGGGGGCCGAGGAGACCCAGTACTTC. This sequence encodes CASSLGGGAEETQYF. Supplemented by reference TRBV7-9 and TRBJ2-5, the full variable domain reads DTGVSQNPRHKITKRGQNVTFRCDPISEHNRLYWYRQTLGQGPEFLTYFQNEAQLEKSRLLSDRFSAERPKGSFSTLEIQRTEQGDSAMYLCASSLGGGAEETQYFGPGTRLLVL.

V and J are TRBV6-5 and TRBJ2-7; 9 bases map to TRBD1. Germline loops: CDR1 MNHEY, CDR2 SVGAGI. With V trimmed by 5 bases and J by 6 bases, 8 bases remained unmatched. The CDR3 loop spans 14 amino acids. The CDR3 loop is CASSKRQGGFEQYF. In DNA form, the CDR3 reads TGTGCCAGCAGTAAAAGACAGGGGGGGTTCGAGCAGTACTTC.

V and J are TRBV29-1 and TRBJ1-4; 8 positions match TRBD1. The length of the CDR3 is 13 residues. V lost 8 bases to trimming and J lost 7 bases; unmatched junction nucleotides: 9. Germline CDR1 SQVTM, CDR2 ANQGSEA. The chain's CDR3 is CSSKTGESEKLFF. DNA for the CDR3: TGCAGCTCCAAGACAGGGGAGTCTGAAAAACTGTTTTTT.